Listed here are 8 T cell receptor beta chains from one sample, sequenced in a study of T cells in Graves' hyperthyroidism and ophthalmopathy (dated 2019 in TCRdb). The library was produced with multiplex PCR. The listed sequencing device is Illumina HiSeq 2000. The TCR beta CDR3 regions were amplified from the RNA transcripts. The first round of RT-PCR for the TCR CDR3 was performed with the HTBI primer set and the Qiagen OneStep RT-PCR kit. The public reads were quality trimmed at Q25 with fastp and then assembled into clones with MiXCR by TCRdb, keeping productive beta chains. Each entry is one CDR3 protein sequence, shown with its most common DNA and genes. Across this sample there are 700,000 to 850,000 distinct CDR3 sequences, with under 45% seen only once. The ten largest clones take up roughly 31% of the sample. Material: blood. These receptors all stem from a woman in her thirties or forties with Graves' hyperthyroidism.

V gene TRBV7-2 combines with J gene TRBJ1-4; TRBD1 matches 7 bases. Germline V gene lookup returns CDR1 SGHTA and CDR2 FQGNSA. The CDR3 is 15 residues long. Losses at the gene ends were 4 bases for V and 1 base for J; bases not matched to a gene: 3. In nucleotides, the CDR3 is TGTGCCAGCAGCTATACAGGGGTAACTAATGAAAAACTGTTTTTT. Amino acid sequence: CASSYTGVTNEKLFF.

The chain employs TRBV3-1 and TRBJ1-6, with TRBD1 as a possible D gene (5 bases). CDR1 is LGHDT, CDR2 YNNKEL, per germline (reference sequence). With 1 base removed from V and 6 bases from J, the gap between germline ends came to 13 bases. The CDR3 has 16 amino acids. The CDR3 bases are TGTGCCAGCAGCCAAGTGAGCAGGGCGTTTAATTCACCCCTCCACTTT. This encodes CASSQVSRAFNSPLHF.

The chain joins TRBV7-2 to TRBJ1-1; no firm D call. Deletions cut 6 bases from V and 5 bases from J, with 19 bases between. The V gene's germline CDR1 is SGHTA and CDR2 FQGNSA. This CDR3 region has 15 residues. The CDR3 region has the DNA TGTGCCAGCAGTGAGCTCGGGGTTGGGGAGACTGAAGCTTTCTTT. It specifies CASSELGVGETEAFF.

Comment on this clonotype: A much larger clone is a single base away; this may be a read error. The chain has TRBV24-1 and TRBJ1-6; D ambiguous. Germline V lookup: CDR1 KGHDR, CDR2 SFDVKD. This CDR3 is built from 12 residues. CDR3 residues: CATRTAASHLHF. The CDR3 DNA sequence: TGTGCCACCAGGACGGCGGCTTCACACCTCCACTTT.

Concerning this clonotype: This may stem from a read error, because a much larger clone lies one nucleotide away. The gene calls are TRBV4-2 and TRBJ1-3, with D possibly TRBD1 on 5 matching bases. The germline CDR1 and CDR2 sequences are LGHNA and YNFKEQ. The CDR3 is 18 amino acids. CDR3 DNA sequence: TGTGCCAACAGCCAACCCTCGACCGGGACCGTCTCTGGAAACACCATATATTTT. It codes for CANSQPSTGTVSGNTIYF.

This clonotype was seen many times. The CDR3: CASSRANYGYTF. CDR3 nucleotide sequence: TGTGCCAGTAGTCGAGCTAACTATGGCTACACCTTC. The chain recombines TRBV19 with TRBJ1-2, with D unclear. CDR1 is LNHDA and CDR2 is SQIVND in the germline V gene (reference sequence). This CDR3 has 12 residues. The V end was cut by 5 bases, the J end by 0 bases, with 4 bases between.

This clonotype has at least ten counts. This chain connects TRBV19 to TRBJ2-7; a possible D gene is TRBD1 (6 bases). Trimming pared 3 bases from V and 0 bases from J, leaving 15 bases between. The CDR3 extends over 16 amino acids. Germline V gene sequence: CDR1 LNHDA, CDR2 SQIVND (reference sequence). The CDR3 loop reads CASSISGVDGSYEQYF. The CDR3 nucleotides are TGTGCCAGTAGTATTTCAGGGGTGGACGGCTCCTACGAGCAGTACTTC.

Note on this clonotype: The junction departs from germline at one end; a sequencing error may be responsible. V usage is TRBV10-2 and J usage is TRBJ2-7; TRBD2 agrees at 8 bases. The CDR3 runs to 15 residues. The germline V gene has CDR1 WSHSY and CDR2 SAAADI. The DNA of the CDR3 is TGTGCCAGCTCACCACCGGGGGGGGCCCGCTACGAGCAGTACTTC. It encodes CASSPPGGARYEQYF.